Listed below are T cell receptor beta chains from one sample, sequenced in a study of cytotoxic CD8 clonotypes in ibrutinib-treated CLL. Repertoires were generated with immunoSEQ multiplex PCR, while TCRdb's copy carries only in-frame clones and drops some. Of around 150,000 clones listed, 81% were seen once; the top ten hold around 2%. Sequenced material: PBMCs, taken after 12 months of ibrutinib treatment. These receptors originate from a human donor with chronic lymphocytic leukemia. The CDR3 runs from the conserved cysteine through the conserved F or W. Fields, in order: J gene, D gene, clone size, V gene, CDR3 protein, CDR3 DNA. A D gene is named only where the DNA matches it firmly. For some rows the clone size is stated as once, few or many, or as a class when expanded; others skip it.

j_gene: TRBJ1-2; d_gene: TRBD1; abundance: .; v_gene: TRBV5-1; CDR3aa: CASSLANTGGGNYGYTF; CDR3nt: TGCGCCAGCAGCTTGGCCAATACAGGGGGTGGTAACTATGGCTACACCTTC
j_gene: TRBJ1-2; d_gene: .; abundance: .; v_gene: TRBV5-6; CDR3aa: CASSRDKGYGYTF; CDR3nt: TGTGCCAGCAGCCGGGACAAGGGCTATGGCTACACCTTC
j_gene: TRBJ1-1; d_gene: .; abundance: .; v_gene: TRBV10-3; CDR3aa: CAISDLAGTPTEAFF; CDR3nt: TGTGCCATCAGTGACCTGGCAGGGACCCCCACTGAAGCTTTCTTT
j_gene: TRBJ1-6; d_gene: .; abundance: .; v_gene: TRBV29-1; CDR3aa: CSVLVQITPPTLHF; CDR3nt: TGCAGCGTCTTGGTTCAAATCACCCCTCCGACCCTCCACTTT
j_gene: TRBJ2-4; d_gene: TRBD2; abundance: .; v_gene: TRBV25-1; CDR3aa: CASSPPGGQTKNIQYF; CDR3nt: TGTGCCAGCAGTCCCCCGGGGGGGCAGACCAAAAACATTCAGTACTTC
j_gene: TRBJ2-7; d_gene: TRBD1; abundance: .; v_gene: TRBV29-1; CDR3aa: CSAAGQALSYEQYF; CDR3nt: TGCAGCGCCGCGGGACAGGCCCTCTCCTACGAGCAGTACTTC
j_gene: TRBJ2-4; d_gene: TRBD2; abundance: .; v_gene: TRBV27; CDR3aa: CASSLFFRSGGPSKNIQYF; CDR3nt: TGTGCCAGCAGTTTATTTTTCCGGTCGGGAGGGCCATCCAAAAACATTCAGTACTTC
j_gene: TRBJ2-4; d_gene: .; abundance: .; v_gene: TRBV18; CDR3aa: CASSLSRGIQYF; CDR3nt: TGTGCCAGCTCTCTCAGCCGGGGGATTCAGTACTTC
j_gene: TRBJ1-2; d_gene: .; abundance: few; v_gene: TRBV2; CDR3aa: CASSEAVYGYTF; CDR3nt: TGTGCCAGCAGTGAAGCCGTCTATGGCTACACCTTC
j_gene: TRBJ2-2; d_gene: .; abundance: .; v_gene: TRBV21-1; CDR3aa: CASSKQTSDGELFF; CDR3nt: TGTGCCAGCAGCAAACAAACTTCCGACGGGGAGCTGTTTTTT
j_gene: TRBJ2-1; d_gene: TRBD1; abundance: .; v_gene: TRBV19; CDR3aa: CASSLGTGGRYNEQFF; CDR3nt: TGTGCCAGTAGCTTGGGGACAGGGGGCCGATACAATGAGCAGTTCTTC
j_gene: TRBJ2-3; d_gene: TRBD1; abundance: .; v_gene: TRBV19; CDR3aa: CASGNRGSDTQYF; CDR3nt: TGTGCCAGCGGTAACAGGGGATCGGATACGCAGTATTTT
j_gene: TRBJ2-3; d_gene: .; abundance: .; v_gene: TRBV11-2; CDR3aa: CASSGRAGSMTDTQYF; CDR3nt: TGTGCCAGCAGCGGTAGGGCAGGATCGATGACAGATACGCAGTATTTT
j_gene: TRBJ2-7; d_gene: TRBD1; abundance: few; v_gene: TRBV18; CDR3aa: CASSPRDRGLYEQYF; CDR3nt: TGTGCCAGCTCACCGCGGGACAGGGGCCTCTACGAGCAGTACTTC
j_gene: TRBJ1-1; d_gene: TRBD1; abundance: once; v_gene: TRBV29-1; CDR3aa: CSVVRTGNTEAFF; CDR3nt: TGCAGCGTTGTGAGGACAGGGAACACTGAAGCTTTCTTT
j_gene: TRBJ1-3; d_gene: .; abundance: few; v_gene: TRBV5-6; CDR3aa: CASAPWGRNTIYF; CDR3nt: TGTGCCAGCGCCCCGTGGGGTCGAAACACCATATATTTT
j_gene: TRBJ2-7; d_gene: .; abundance: .; v_gene: TRBV28; CDR3aa: CAIDTLGSYEQYF; CDR3nt: TGTGCCATCGATACCCTCGGCTCCTACGAGCAGTACTTC
j_gene: TRBJ1-2; d_gene: .; abundance: .; v_gene: TRBV5-6; CDR3aa: CASRRTDHYGYTF; CDR3nt: TGTGCCAGCAGAAGGACGGATCACTATGGCTACACCTTC
j_gene: TRBJ1-5; d_gene: .; abundance: few; v_gene: TRBV28; CDR3aa: CASTTGVPAPQHF; CDR3nt: TGTGCCAGCACTACGGGGGTCCCGGCGCCCCAGCATTTT
j_gene: TRBJ2-7; d_gene: .; abundance: .; v_gene: TRBV30; CDR3aa: CAWTPLDSSDEQYF; CDR3nt: TGTGCCTGGACGCCTTTGGACAGTTCGGACGAGCAGTACTTC
j_gene: TRBJ2-7; d_gene: TRBD1; abundance: .; v_gene: TRBV7-2; CDR3aa: CASSRDRVSYEQYF; CDR3nt: TGTGCCAGCAGCCGGGACAGGGTCTCCTACGAGCAGTACTTC
j_gene: TRBJ1-2; d_gene: .; abundance: .; v_gene: TRBV30; CDR3aa: CAWTPRGRSYTF; CDR3nt: TGTGCCTGGACCCCAAGGGGCAGGAGCTACACCTTC
j_gene: TRBJ2-5; d_gene: TRBD2; abundance: once; v_gene: TRBV11-3; CDR3aa: CASSLNSRVAGEGTQYF; CDR3nt: TGTGCCAGCAGCTTAAACTCCAGGGTAGCGGGAGAGGGGACCCAGTACTTC
j_gene: TRBJ1-1; d_gene: .; abundance: .; v_gene: TRBV27; CDR3aa: CASSLLGVNTEAFF; CDR3nt: TGTGCCAGCAGTTTATTGGGCGTGAACACTGAAGCTTTCTTT
j_gene: TRBJ2-7; d_gene: TRBD1; abundance: few; v_gene: TRBV9; CDR3aa: CASTRDSETYEQYF; CDR3nt: TGTGCCAGCACCAGGGACAGTGAAACCTACGAGCAGTACTTC
j_gene: TRBJ2-1; d_gene: TRBD2; abundance: .; v_gene: TRBV10-3; CDR3aa: CATAPTSGRGYEQFF; CDR3nt: TGTGCCACCGCCCCGACTAGCGGGAGGGGGTATGAGCAGTTCTTC